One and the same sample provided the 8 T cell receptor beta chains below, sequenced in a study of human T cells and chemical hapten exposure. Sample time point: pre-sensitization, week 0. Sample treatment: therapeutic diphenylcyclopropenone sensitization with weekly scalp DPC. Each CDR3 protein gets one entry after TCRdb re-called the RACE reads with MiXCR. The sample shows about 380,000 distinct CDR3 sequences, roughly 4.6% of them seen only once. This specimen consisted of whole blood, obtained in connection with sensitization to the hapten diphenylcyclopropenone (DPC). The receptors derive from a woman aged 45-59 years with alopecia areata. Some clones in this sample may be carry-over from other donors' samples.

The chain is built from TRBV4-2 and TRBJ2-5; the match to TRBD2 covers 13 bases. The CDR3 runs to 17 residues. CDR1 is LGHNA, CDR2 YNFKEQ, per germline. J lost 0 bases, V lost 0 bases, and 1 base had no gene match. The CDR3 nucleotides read TGTGCCAGCAGCCAAGAACTAGCGGGGGGGAACCAAGAGACCCAGTACTTC. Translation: CASSQELAGGNQETQYF.

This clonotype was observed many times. The CDR3 DNA is TGCAGTGCTAGACCTGGGAGGGACAGGGGCTACGAGCAGTACTTC. It translates to CSARPGRDRGYEQYF. This rearrangement joins TRBV20-1 to TRBJ2-7, with 10 bases that match TRBD1. CDR1 and CDR2 (germline): DFQATT, SNEGSKA (reference sequence). Trimming took 2 bases from V and 3 from J; bases not matched to a gene: 7. The CDR3 runs 15 residues.

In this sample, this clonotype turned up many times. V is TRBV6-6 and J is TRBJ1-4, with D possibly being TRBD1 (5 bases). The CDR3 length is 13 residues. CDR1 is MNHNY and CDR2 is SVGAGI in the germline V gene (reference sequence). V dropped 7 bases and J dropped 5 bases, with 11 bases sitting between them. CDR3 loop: CASTRGINEKLFF. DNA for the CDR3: TGTGCCAGCACAAGGGGAATAAATGAAAAACTGTTTTTT.

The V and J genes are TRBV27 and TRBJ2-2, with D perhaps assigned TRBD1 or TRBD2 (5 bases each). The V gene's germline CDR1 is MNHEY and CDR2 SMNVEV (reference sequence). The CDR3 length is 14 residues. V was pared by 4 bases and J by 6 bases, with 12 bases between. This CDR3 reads CASSWSGAAGELFF. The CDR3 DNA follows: TGTGCCAGCAGTTGGTCCGGGGCTGCCGGGGAGCTGTTTTTT.

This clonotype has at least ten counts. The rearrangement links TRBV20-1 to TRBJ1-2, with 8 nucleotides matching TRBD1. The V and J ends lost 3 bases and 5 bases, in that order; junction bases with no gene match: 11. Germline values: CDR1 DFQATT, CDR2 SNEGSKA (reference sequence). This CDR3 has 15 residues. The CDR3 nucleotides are TGCAGTGCTAGGGGACAGGAACATTCTCTTTATGGCTACACCTTC. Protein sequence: CSARGQEHSLYGYTF.

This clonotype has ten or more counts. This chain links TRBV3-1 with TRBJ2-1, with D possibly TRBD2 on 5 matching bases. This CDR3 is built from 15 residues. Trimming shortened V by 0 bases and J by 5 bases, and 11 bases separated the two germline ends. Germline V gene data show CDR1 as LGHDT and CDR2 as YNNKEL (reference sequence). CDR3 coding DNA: TGTGCCAGCAGCCAAGAAAGCTTTAGCGACAATGAGCAGTTCTTC. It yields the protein CASSQESFSDNEQFF.

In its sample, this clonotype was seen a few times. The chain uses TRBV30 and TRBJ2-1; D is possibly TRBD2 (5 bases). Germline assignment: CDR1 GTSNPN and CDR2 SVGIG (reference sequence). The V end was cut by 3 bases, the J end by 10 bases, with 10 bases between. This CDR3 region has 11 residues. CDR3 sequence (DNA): TGTGCCTGGAGATCCGGGGTGGAGCAGTTCTTC. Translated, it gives CAWRSGVEQFF.

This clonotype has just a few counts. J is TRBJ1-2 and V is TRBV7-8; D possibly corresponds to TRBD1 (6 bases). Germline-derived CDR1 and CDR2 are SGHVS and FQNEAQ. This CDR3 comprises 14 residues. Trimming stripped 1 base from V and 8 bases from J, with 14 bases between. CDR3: CASSLDYRAGGYTF. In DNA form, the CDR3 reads TGTGCCAGCAGCTTAGATTACAGGGCGGGCGGCTACACCTTC. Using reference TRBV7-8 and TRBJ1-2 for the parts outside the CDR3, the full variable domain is GAGVSQSPRYKVAKRGQDVALRCDPISGHVSLFWYQQALGQGPEFLTYFQNEAQLDKSGLPSDRFFAERPEGSVSTLKIQRTQQEDSAVYLCASSLDYRAGGYTFGSGTRLTVV.